This T cell receptor (beta chain) derives from a study of OX40 agonist ivuxolimab in advanced cancers. Across the study: Dose-escalation subjects each had hepatocellular carcinoma, melanoma, renal cell or head and neck cancer.

General study findings and limits: Average numbers of expanded clones were greater in CD8+ T cells than in CD4+. What antigens the expanded peripheral T cells recognized was never established. By week 6 at 0.1 to 3.0 mg/kg, blood CD4+ and CD8+ T cells had expanded clonally.

Assay: immunoSEQ multiplex PCR; the TCRdb copy retains only in-frame clones and omits some. The sample holds approximately 70,000 clones, over 80% seen once. As concerns this clone: Antigen: not known.

The junction had 4 bases not matched to a gene; V was cut back by 2 bases and J by 3 bases. Germline CDR1 is SGHTA and CDR2 is FQGTGA. The CDR3 totals 15 residues. The sequence came from an adult with an advanced solid tumor such as melanoma, head and neck, liver or kidney cancer. Sequences were derived from CD4+ or CD8+ T cells sorted from blood, sampled in a trial of the OX40 agonist ivuxolimab. The gene calls are TRBV7-3 and TRBJ2-1, with 7 bases matching TRBD1. The DNA of the CDR3 is TGTGCCAGCAGCTTACGACAGGGAAACTACAATGAGCAGTTCTTC. Protein product: CASSLRQGNYNEQFF. Together with reference TRBV7-3 and TRBJ2-1, the CDR3 gives the full variable domain: GAGVSQTPSNKVTEKGKYVELRCDPISGHTALYWYRQSLGQGPEFLIYFQGTGAADDSGLPNDRFFAVRPEGSVSTLKIQRTERGDSAVYLCASSLRQGNYNEQFFGPGTRLTVL.